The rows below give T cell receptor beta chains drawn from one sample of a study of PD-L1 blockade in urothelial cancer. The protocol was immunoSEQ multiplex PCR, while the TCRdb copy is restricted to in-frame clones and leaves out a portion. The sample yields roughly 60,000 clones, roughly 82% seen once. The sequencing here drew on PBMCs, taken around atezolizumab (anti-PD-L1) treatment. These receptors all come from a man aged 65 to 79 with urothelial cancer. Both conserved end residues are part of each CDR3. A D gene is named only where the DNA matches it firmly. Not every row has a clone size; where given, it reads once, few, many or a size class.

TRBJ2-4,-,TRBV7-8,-,TGTGCCAGCAGCCCGGTGTTCAAAAACATTCAGTACTTC,CASSPVFKNIQYF
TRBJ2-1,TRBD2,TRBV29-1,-,TGCAGCGTTGAAGCTACTAGCGGGAATGGGCAGTTCTTC,CSVEATSGNGQFF
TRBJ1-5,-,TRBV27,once,TGTGCCAGCAGGACAGGATTCAATCAGCCCCAGCATTTT,CASRTGFNQPQHF
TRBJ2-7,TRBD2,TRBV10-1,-,TGCGCCAGCAGTGAGATGGCGGGAGCCGACGAGCAGTACTTC,CASSEMAGADEQYF
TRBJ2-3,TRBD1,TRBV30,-,TGTGCCTGGAGTCTAGGGGGCGGCACAGATACGCAGTATTTT,CAWSLGGGTDTQYF
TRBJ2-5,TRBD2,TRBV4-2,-,TGTGCCAGCAGCCCGACTAGCGGGAGCGGAGAGACCCAGTACTTC,CASSPTSGSGETQYF
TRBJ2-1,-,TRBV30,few,TGTGCCTGGAGCCAGGGCAATGAGCAGTTCTTC,CAWSQGNEQFF
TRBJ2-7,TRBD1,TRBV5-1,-,TGCGCCAGCAGCTTGGGGGTCCCGGGACAGCGATATACTACGCCGGGGGAGCAGTACTTC,CASSLGVPGQRYTTPGEQYF
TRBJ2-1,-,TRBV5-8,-,TGTGCCAGCAGCAGGGGACTGTACAATGAGCAGTTCTTC,CASSRGLYNEQFF
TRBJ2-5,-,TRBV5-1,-,TGCGCCAGCAGCTTGGCGGGTGGGGAGACCCAGTACTTC,CASSLAGGETQYF
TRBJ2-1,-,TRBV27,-,TGTGCCAGCAGTCCATACACCTCCTACAATGAGCAGTTCTTC,CASSPYTSYNEQFF
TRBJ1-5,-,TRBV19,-,TGTGCCAGTAGCCTGTCAGGGATGAGCAATCAGCCCCAGCATTTT,CASSLSGMSNQPQHF
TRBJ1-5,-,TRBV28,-,TGTGCCAGCAGTTTATTCCGTTATCGGGGGGAGGCCTATCAGCCCCAGCATTTT,CASSLFRYRGEAYQPQHF
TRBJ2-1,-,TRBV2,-,TGTGCCAGCACTAGCGCGGCCTACAATGAGCAGTTCTTC,CASTSAAYNEQFF
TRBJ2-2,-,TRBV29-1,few,TGCAGCGTGGAAGGGCGGGCCGGGGAGCTGTTTTTT,CSVEGRAGELFF
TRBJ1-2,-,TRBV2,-,TGTGCCAGCAGTGGATGGGGTCAACTAGCCCCTAACTATGGCTACACCTTC,CASSGWGQLAPNYGYTF
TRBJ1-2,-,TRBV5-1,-,TGCGCCAGCAGCTTGGAGGACTTGAGGGGCTACACCTTC,CASSLEDLRGYTF